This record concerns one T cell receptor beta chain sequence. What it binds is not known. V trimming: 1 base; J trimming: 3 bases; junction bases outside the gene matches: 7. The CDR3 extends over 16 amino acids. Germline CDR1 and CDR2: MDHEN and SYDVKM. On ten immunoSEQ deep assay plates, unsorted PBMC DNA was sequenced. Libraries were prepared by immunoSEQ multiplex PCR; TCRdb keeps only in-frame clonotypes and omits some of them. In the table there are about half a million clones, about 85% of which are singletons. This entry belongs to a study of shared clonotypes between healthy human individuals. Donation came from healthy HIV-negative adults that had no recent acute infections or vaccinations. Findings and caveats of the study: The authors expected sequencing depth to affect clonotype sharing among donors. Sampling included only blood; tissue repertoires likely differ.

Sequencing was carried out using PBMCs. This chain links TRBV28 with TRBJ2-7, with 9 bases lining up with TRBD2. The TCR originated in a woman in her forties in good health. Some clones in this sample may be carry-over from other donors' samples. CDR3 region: CASSLSGAAGGYEQYF. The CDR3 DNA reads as TGTGCCAGCAGTTTATCTGGCGCAGCGGGAGGCTACGAGCAGTACTTC.